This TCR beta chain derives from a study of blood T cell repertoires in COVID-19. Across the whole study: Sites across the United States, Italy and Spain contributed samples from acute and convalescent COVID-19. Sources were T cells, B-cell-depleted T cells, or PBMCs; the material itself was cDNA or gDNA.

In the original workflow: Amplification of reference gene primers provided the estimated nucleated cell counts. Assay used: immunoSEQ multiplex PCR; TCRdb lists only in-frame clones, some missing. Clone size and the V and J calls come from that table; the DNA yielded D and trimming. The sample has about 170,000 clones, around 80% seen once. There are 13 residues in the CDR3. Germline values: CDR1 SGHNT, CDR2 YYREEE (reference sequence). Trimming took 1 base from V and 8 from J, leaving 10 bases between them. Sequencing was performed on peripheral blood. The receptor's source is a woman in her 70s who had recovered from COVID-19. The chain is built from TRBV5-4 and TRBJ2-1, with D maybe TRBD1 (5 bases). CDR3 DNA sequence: TGTGCCAGCAGCTTGCAACAGGAAGATGAGCAGTTCTTC. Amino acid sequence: CASSLQQEDEQFF. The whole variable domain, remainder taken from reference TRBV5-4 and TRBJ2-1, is ETGVTQSPTHLIKTRGQQVTLRCSSQSGHNTVSWYQQALGQGPQFIFQYYREEENGRGNFPPRFSGLQFPNYSSELNVNALELDDSALYLCASSLQQEDEQFFGPGTRLTVL.